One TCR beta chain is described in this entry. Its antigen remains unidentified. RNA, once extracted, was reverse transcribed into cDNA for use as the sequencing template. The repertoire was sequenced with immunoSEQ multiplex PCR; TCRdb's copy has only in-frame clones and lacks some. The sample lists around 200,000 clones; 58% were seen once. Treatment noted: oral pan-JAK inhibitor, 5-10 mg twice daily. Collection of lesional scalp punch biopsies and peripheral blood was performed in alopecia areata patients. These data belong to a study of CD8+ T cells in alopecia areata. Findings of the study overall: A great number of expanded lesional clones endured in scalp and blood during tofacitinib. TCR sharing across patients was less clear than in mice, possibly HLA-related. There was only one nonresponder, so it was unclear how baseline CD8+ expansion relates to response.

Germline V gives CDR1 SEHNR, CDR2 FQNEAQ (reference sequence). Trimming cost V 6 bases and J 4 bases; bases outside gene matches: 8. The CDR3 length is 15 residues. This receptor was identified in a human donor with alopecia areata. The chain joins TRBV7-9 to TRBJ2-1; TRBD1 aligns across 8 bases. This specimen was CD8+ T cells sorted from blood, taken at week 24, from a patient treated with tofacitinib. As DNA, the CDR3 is TGTGCCAGCAGTTCCAGGGGGCTGGTTTACAATGAGCAGTTCTTC. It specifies CASSSRGLVYNEQFF.